What follows are 11 T cell receptor beta chains derived from one specimen sequenced in a study of shared T cell receptors in the human thymus. Some clones are missing from TCRdb's copy, which holds only in-frame ones; the method was immunoSEQ multiplex PCR. The sample lists 700,000 to 750,000 clones, 70% to 90% occurring once. These sequences were also reported in another study, on human thymus T cells.

Sequenced input: thymocytes. These receptors originate from a girl under three years old with a congenital heart defect.

This sequence joins TRBV18 and TRBJ2-3, with a tentative D call TRBD2 (5 bases). Per the germline V gene, CDR1 is KGHSH and CDR2 is LQKENI. Trimming stripped 3 bases from V and 4 bases from J, with 20 bases between. The length of the CDR3 is 17 residues. The DNA of the CDR3 is TGTGCCAGCTCACCGGCTATCCGGAGGCACACAGCAGATACGCAGTATTTT. Residues: CASSPAIRRHTADTQYF.

The table lists this clone with a few counts. The chain has TRBV19 and TRBJ1-5; 7 bases align to TRBD1. Looked up from germline, CDR1 is LNHDA and CDR2 is SQIVND (reference sequence). This CDR3 contains 14 residues. The ends lost 8 bases at V and 7 bases at J; junction bases unmatched: 11. The CDR3 DNA follows: TGTGCCAGTCACCAATCACAGGGGATGCAGCCCCAGCATTTT. This gives the protein CASHQSQGMQPQHF. The full variable domain, in which reference TRBV19 and TRBJ1-5 provide the parts outside the CDR3, is DGGITQSPKYLFRKEGQNVTLSCEQNLNHDAMYWYRQDPGQGLRLIYYSQIVNDFQKGDIAEGYSVSREKKESFPLTVTSAQKNPTAFYLCASHQSQGMQPQHFGDGTRLSIL.

This clone was picked up a small number of times. This rearrangement joins TRBV5-6 to TRBJ2-1, with 8 nucleotides matching TRBD2. CDR3 length: 19 residues. V was clipped by 2 bases and J by 0 bases; unmatched bases: 13. Germline V gene sequence: CDR1 SGHDT, CDR2 YYEEEE. CDR3 bases: TGTGCCAGCAGCTTTGGCTCGGAGAGCGGGGGTAGCTCCTACAATGAGCAGTTCTTC. Its protein product is CASSFGSESGGSSYNEQFF. Using reference TRBV5-6 and TRBJ2-1 for the parts outside the CDR3, the full variable domain is DAGVTQSPTHLIKTRGQQVTLRCSPKSGHDTVSWYQQALGQGPQFIFQYYEEEERQRGNFPDRFSGHQFPNYSSELNVNALLLGDSALYLCASSFGSESGGSSYNEQFFGPGTRLTVL.

The V and J genes are TRBV4-1 and TRBJ1-2, with D possibly TRBD1 on 5 matching bases. This CDR3 contains 14 residues. Germline V gives CDR1 MGHRA, CDR2 YSYEKL. Trimming removed 0 bases from V and 6 bases from J, with 11 bases in between. CDR3 nucleotides: TGCGCCAGCAGCCAAGATCCGGGAGGGGATGGCTACACCTTC. It translates to CASSQDPGGDGYTF.

The V call is TRBV10-2, the J call TRBJ2-3; D possibly corresponds to TRBD2 (6 bases). Trimming stripped 8 bases from V and 2 bases from J, with 17 bases between. There are 15 residues in the CDR3. Germline lookup yields CDR1 WSHSY and CDR2 SAAADI. The CDR3 region is CASFVGDFSTDTQYF. CDR3 nucleotides: TGCGCCAGCTTCGTTGGGGACTTCTCCACAGATACGCAGTATTTT.

The chain uses TRBV29-1 and TRBJ1-2; unclear D gene. There are 17 residues in the CDR3. Between the trimmed V and J ends, which lost 0 bases and 2 bases, there was a span of 19 bases. Germline CDR1 reads SQVTM; CDR2 reads ANQGSEA. CDR3 region: CSVEEGEGSPLNYGYTF. The CDR3 DNA reads TGCAGCGTTGAAGAAGGAGAAGGCTCTCCACTGAACTATGGCTACACCTTC.

This chain uses TRBV5-4 with TRBJ1-1; 7 nucleotides match TRBD1. Germline lookup yields CDR1 SGHNT and CDR2 YYREEE (reference sequence). There are 16 residues in the CDR3. The J segment lost 1 base and the V segment lost 4 bases, leaving 10 bases of the junction unmatched. In nucleotides, the CDR3 is TGTGCCAGCAGCCACCTGCCGGGACAGCCGAACACTGAAGCTTTCTTT. Translation gives CASSHLPGQPNTEAFF.

The gene calls are TRBV27 and TRBJ1-5; D ambiguous. The CDR3 is made up of 13 amino acids. The ends were cut back, 5 bases at V and 7 bases at J, with 12 bases in the middle. The germline V gene has CDR1 MNHEY and CDR2 SMNVEV (reference sequence). The CDR3 spells CASSVLGGQPQHF. CDR3 bases: TGTGCCAGCAGTGTTCTCGGAGGGCAGCCCCAGCATTTT.

CDR3 loop: CASSEAQGASVGNTIYF. The CDR3 DNA sequence: TGTGCCAGCAGTGAGGCTCAGGGGGCATCAGTTGGAAACACCATATATTTT. J is TRBJ1-3 and V is TRBV6-1; 8 bases fit TRBD1. CDR3 size: 17 residues. Unmatched junction bases numbered 10, after V lost 3 bases and J lost 3 bases. The germline CDR1 and CDR2 sequences are MNHNS and SASEGT.

The J gene is TRBJ2-5, the V gene TRBV19; maybe TRBD1 (6 bases). The germline V and J ends were trimmed by 2 bases and 5 bases, with 12 bases remaining between them. There are 14 residues in the CDR3. Germline lookup yields CDR1 LNHDA and CDR2 SQIVND (reference sequence). The chain's CDR3 is CASSINRVRETQYF. The CDR3, as DNA: TGTGCCAGTAGTATAAACAGGGTTCGGGAGACCCAGTACTTC. The full variable domain, rest sourced from reference TRBV19 and TRBJ2-5, is DGGITQSPKYLFRKEGQNVTLSCEQNLNHDAMYWYRQDPGQGLRLIYYSQIVNDFQKGDIAEGYSVSREKKESFPLTVTSAQKNPTAFYLCASSINRVRETQYFGPGTRLLVL.

There are a few counts of this clone. This chain connects TRBV5-5 to TRBJ1-4; unclear D gene. Trimming shortened V by 6 bases and J by 10 bases, and 22 bases separated the two germline ends. The CDR3 runs to 15 residues. Germline CDR1 SGHKS, CDR2 YYEKEE (reference sequence). The CDR3 DNA sequence: TGTGCCAGCACCATCCTGGGGAGGGAGCGTCGAAAACTGTTTTTT. It is translated as CASTILGRERRKLFF. The variable domain in full, with the rest retrieved from reference TRBV5-5 and TRBJ1-4, is DAGVTQSPTHLIKTRGQQVTLRCSPISGHKSVSWYQQVLGQGPQFIFQYYEKEERGRGNFPDRFSARQFPNYSSELNVNALLLGDSALYLCASTILGRERRKLFFGSGTQLSVL.